A single TCR beta chain is shown here with its context. Its antigen has not been determined. No qualities accompany the bases; no much larger clone lies one base away. The data are from a study of T-cell reconstitution after alpha-beta-depleted transplantation in children (TCRdb year 2016). General notes on the study: Using TCR repertoire profiling, the study quantitatively followed how T-cell immune reconstitution unfolded in children after TCRalphabeta/CD19-depleted allogeneic hematopoietic cell transplantation. Study-level results and caveats: In some patients, high TCRbeta diversity at day 60 was attributed to recipient T cells and intrathymic progenitors that had survived conditioning. Apparently early alphabetaT-cell count recovery about two months after transplant reportedly relied on only several hundred rapidly expanded clones derived from non-depleted graft cells. The frequencies of hyperexpanded clones fell over the following months, and after one year, T-cell counts and TCRbeta diversity were mostly attributed to newly produced T cells.

V loses 3 bases, J loses 0 bases, and the germline ends lie 11 bases apart. Taken from the germline V gene, the CDR1 and CDR2 loops are SNHLY and FYNNEI. Including cysteine and phenylalanine, the CDR3 has 15 amino acids. CDR3 DNA only is kept here, 45 bases in frame from base 1. Library preparation employed PCR. The listed sequencing device is Illumina HiSeq 2500. Molecular barcoding was employed in the preparation of TCR libraries, with unique molecular identifiers being used to normalize TCRbeta repertoire quantification. TCRdb reworked the public reads: Q25 trimming with fastp, MiXCR clone assembly, productive beta chains retained. Rows merge per CDR3 protein into single entries with the most common DNA and genes. The sample yields 250,000 or so distinct CDR3 sequences; roughly 8.2% were counted once. The top ten clones comprise about 6.4% of the sample. Sample treatment or condition, as interpreted from the label and publication: allogeneic hematopoietic cell transplantation with graft depleted of TCRalphabeta T cells and CD19 B cells. TCRalphabeta/CD19-depleted allogeneic hematopoietic cell grafts were given to the transplant recipients, all of whom were children.

Sequencing used PBMCs, mostly from graft donor cells, obtained 180 days after TCRalphabeta/CD19-depleted stem cell transplant. The TCR was taken from a male patient between 5 and 17 years old who had a stem cell transplant for acute lymphoblastic leukemia, so the T cells may come from the graft donor. The rearranged segments are TRBV2 and TRBJ1-2, with the identity of the D gene unclear. The CDR3 region: CASSDSSTANYGYTF. The sequence in DNA is TGTGCCAGCAGTGACTCAAGTACGGCTAACTATGGCTACACCTTC.